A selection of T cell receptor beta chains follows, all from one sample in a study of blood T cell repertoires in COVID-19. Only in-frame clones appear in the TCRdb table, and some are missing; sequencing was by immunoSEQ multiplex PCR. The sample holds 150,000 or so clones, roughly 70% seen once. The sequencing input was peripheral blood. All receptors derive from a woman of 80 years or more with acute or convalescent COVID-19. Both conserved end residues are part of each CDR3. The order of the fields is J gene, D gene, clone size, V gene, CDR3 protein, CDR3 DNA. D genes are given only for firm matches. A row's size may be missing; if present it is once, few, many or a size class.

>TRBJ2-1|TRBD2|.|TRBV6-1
CASSEGQREGPFLFF
TGTGCCAGCAGCGAAGGGCAGCGGGAGGGCCCGTTTTTGTTCTTC
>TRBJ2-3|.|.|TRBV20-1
CSGPGLDTQYF
TGCAGTGGCCCGGGTTTGGATACGCAGTATTTT
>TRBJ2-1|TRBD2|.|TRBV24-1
CATARAGGSYNEQFF
TGTGCCACCGCCAGAGCGGGAGGGTCCTACAATGAGCAGTTCTTC
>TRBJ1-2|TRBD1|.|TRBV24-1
CATSDRQGVYGYTF
TGTGCCACCAGTGACCGACAGGGAGTCTATGGCTACACCTTC
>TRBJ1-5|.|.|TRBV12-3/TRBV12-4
CASRRQSNQPQHF
TGTGCCAGCAGGCGACAGAGCAATCAGCCCCAGCATTTT
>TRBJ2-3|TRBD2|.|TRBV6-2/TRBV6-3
CASSILAGLGDTQYF
TGTGCCAGCAGCATCCTAGCGGGGCTCGGGGATACGCAGTATTTT
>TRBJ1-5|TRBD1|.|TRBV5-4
CASSLGTGHQPQHF
TGTGCCAGCAGCTTGGGGACAGGGCATCAGCCCCAGCATTTT
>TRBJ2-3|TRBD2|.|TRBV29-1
CSVGAGTSGRRSTDTQYF
TGCAGCGTTGGGGCCGGGACTAGCGGGAGGCGGAGCACAGATACGCAGTATTTT
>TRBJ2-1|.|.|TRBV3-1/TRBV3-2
CASSLDSQAYNEQFF
TGTGCCAGCAGCCTGGACAGCCAAGCCTACAATGAGCAGTTCTTC
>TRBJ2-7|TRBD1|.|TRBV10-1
CASSGILTGVVYEQYF
TGCGCCAGCAGTGGGATTTTAACAGGGGTCGTCTACGAGCAGTACTTC
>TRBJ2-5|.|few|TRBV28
CASSLGPQETQYF
TGTGCCAGCAGTTTGGGCCCGCAAGAGACCCAGTACTTC
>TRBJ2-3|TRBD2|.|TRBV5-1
CASSSIPRLAGERNTQYF
TGCGCCAGCAGCTCGATACCCCGACTAGCGGGGGAGAGGAATACGCAGTATTTT
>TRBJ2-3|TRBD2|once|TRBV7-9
CASSLLAGGRTDTQYF
TGTGCCAGCAGCTTACTAGCGGGAGGTCGCACAGATACGCAGTATTTT
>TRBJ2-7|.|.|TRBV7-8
CASSQHYEQYF
TGTGCCAGCAGCCAGCACTACGAGCAGTACTTC
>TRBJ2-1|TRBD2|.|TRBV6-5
CASRGTSSYNEQFF
TGTGCCAGCAGGGGGACTAGCAGTTACAATGAGCAGTTCTTC
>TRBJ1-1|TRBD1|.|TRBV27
CASSRQGWDTEAFF
TGTGCCAGCAGTCGACAGGGGTGGGACACTGAAGCTTTCTTT
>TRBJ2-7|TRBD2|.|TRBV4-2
CASSPGLAGGTRPYEQYF
TGTGCCAGCAGCCCCGGACTAGCGGGAGGGACCCGACCCTACGAGCAGTACTTC
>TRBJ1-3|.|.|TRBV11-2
CASSLVFTASGNTIYF
TGTGCCAGCAGCTTAGTCTTTACAGCCTCTGGAAACACCATATATTTT
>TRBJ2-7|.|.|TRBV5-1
CASSLALDRDFPEQYF
TGCGCCAGCAGCTTGGCCTTGGACAGAGACTTCCCCGAGCAGTACTTC
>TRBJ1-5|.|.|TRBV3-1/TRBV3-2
CASSQGGLRPQHF
TGTGCCAGCAGCCAAGGGGGGCTGCGGCCCCAGCATTTT
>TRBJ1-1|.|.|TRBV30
CAWSRMGLAGDNTEAFF
TGTGCCTGGTCCCGTATGGGTCTCGCGGGGGATAACACTGAAGCTTTCTTT
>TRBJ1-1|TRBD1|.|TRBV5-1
CASSGRQGLITEAFF
TGCGCCAGCAGCGGCCGACAGGGGTTGATCACTGAAGCTTTCTTT
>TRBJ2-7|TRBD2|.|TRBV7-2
CASSLGRLAGYYEQYF
TGTGCCAGCAGCTTAGGAAGACTAGCGGGTTACTACGAGCAGTACTTC
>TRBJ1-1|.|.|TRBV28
CATTTPGNEAFF
TGTGCCACAACGACGCCGGGGAATGAAGCTTTCTTT
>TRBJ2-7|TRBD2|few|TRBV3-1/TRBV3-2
CATREREYYEQYF
TGTGCCACGCGGGAGCGGGAGTACTACGAGCAGTACTTC
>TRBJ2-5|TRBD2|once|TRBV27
CASSFWTSGEETQYF
TGTGCCAGCAGTTTCTGGACTAGCGGGGAAGAGACCCAGTACTTC
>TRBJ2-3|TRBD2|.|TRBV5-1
CASSLWSSGVTDTQYF
TGCGCCAGCAGCTTGTGGTCTAGCGGGGTCACAGATACGCAGTATTTT
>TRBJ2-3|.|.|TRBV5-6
CASSSAGGIRTDTQYF
TGTGCCAGCAGCTCCGCCGGCGGGATAAGGACAGATACGCAGTATTTT
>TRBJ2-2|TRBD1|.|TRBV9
CASSVGPGGTGELFF
TGTGCCAGCAGCGTAGGGCCAGGGGGCACCGGGGAGCTGTTTTTT
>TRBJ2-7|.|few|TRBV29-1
CSVKQAHYEQYF
TGCAGCGTTAAACAGGCCCACTACGAGCAGTACTTC
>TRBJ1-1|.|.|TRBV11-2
CASTPGDGRNTEAFF
TGTGCCAGCACCCCAGGGGACGGGCGGAACACTGAAGCTTTCTTT
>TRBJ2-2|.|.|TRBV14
CASRGLNTGELFF
TGTGCCAGTAGGGGATTGAACACCGGGGAGCTGTTTTTT
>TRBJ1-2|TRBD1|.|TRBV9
CASSPTGDNYGYTF
TGTGCCAGCAGCCCCACAGGGGACAACTATGGCTACACCTTC
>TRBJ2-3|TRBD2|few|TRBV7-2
CASMLAGGTDTQYF
TGTGCCAGCATGCTAGCGGGAGGGACAGATACGCAGTATTTT
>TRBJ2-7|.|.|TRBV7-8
CASSFGGTVGLEQYF
TGTGCCAGCAGCTTTGGGGGGACAGTGGGTCTCGAGCAGTACTTC
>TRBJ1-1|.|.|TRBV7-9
CASSRTAEAFF
TGTGCCAGCAGCCGGACAGCCGAAGCTTTCTTT
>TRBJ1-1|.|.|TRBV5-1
CASSLNVGGGGTEAFF
TGCGCCAGCAGCTTAAACGTTGGGGGAGGAGGAACTGAAGCTTTCTTT
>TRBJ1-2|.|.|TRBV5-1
CASSLATETYGYTF
TGCGCCAGCAGCTTGGCGACCGAGACTTATGGCTACACCTTC
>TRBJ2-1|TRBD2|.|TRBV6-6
CASSYSGLAMYNEQFF
TGTGCCAGCAGTTACTCGGGACTAGCGATGTACAATGAGCAGTTCTTC
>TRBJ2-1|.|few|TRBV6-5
CASSSRQENYNEQFF
TGTGCCAGCAGTTCTCGACAGGAGAACTACAATGAGCAGTTCTTC